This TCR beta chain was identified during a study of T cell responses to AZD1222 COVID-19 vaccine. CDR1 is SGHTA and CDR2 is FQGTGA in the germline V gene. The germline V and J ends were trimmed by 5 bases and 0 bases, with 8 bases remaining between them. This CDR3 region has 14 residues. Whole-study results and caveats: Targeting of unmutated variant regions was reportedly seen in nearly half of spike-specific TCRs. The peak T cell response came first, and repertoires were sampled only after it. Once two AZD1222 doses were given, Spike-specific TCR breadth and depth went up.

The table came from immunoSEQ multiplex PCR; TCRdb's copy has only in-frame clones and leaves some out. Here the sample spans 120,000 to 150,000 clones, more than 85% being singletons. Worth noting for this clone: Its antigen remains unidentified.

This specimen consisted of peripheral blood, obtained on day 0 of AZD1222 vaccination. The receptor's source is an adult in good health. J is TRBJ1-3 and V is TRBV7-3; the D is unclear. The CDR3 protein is CASSLDHSGNTIYF. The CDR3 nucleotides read TGTGCCAGCAGCCTGGACCACTCTGGAAACACCATATATTTT.